The 21 T cell receptor beta chains reported below all come from one sample, sequenced in a study of blood T cell repertoires in COVID-19. Clones were read by immunoSEQ multiplex PCR, and TCRdb kept only the in-frame ones, dropping some. The sample lists 45,000 to 60,000 clones, 85% to 95% occurring once. The sequenced sample was peripheral blood. These receptor sequences come from a man aged 50 to 59 with acute or convalescent COVID-19.

The rearrangement links TRBV15 to TRBJ1-4; D call uncertain. The ends were cut back, 2 bases at V and 8 bases at J, with 12 bases in the middle. The CDR3 length is 14 residues. Germline values: CDR1 LNHNV, CDR2 YYDKDF (reference sequence). This chain's CDR3 is CATSRREGWEKLFF. The CDR3 DNA follows: TGTGCCACCAGCAGAAGGGAGGGTTGGGAAAAACTGTTTTTT.

The chain recombines TRBV5-6 with TRBJ2-3, with 8 nucleotides matching TRBD2. With 0 bases clipped from V and 6 bases from J, the junction kept 3 bases outside the gene matches. From germline, CDR1 is SGHDT and CDR2 YYEEEE. This CDR3 spans 14 amino acids. CDR3 residues: CASSLGTSGDTQYF. CDR3 in DNA: TGTGCCAGCAGCTTGGGCACTAGCGGCGATACGCAGTATTTT.

The gene calls are TRBV4-1 and TRBJ1-5, with D possibly TRBD1 on 6 matching bases. The CDR3 has 15 amino acids. From germline, CDR1 is MGHRA and CDR2 YSYEKL. Between the trimmed V and J ends, which lost 1 base and 0 bases, there was a span of 7 bases. DNA for the CDR3: TGCGCCAGCAGCCAAGGGACAGATAGCAATCAGCCCCAGCATTTT. It translates to CASSQGTDSNQPQHF.

The chain joins TRBV12-3 or TRBV12-4 to TRBJ1-5; tentative D call: TRBD1 (5 bases). This CDR3 has 13 residues. The V end was cut by 1 base, the J end by 10 bases, with 11 bases between. Written as DNA, the CDR3 is TGTGCCAGCAGTTTAGTTCCCGGGGGACCCCAGCATTTT. Translating gives CASSLVPGGPQHF.

The chain carries TRBV7-2 and TRBJ2-7, with TRBD2 matching over 9 bases. The V gene's germline CDR1 is SGHTA and CDR2 FQGNSA. After removal of 1 base from V and 4 bases from J, the junction contained 5 bases not matched to a gene. This CDR3 comprises 15 residues. Written as DNA, the CDR3 is TGTGCCAGCAGCTTAGGTCCCCTAGCGGGGTACGAGCAGTACTTC. This encodes CASSLGPLAGYEQYF.

The CDR3 here is CASSDSRASGSSEQYF. The CDR3 DNA follows: TGTGCCAGCAGTGACAGCAGGGCTAGCGGGAGCAGCGAGCAGTACTTC. This chain links TRBV25-1 with TRBJ2-7; TRBD2 agrees at 10 bases. The V segment lost 3 bases and the J segment 6 bases; nucleotides outside the gene matches: 11. Germline V CDR1 and CDR2: MGHDK, SYGVNS. This CDR3 has 16 residues.

The chain carries TRBV5-8 and TRBJ1-1; 7 positions agree with TRBD1. This CDR3 region has 16 residues. Germline V gene lookup returns CDR1 SGHTS and CDR2 YDEGEE. Trimming at V came to 2 bases and at J to 3 bases, leaving 10 bases not matched to a gene. Here the CDR3 DNA reads TGTGCCAGCAGCTTTTGGGCGACAGGGACGGACACTGAAGCTTTCTTT. Protein sequence: CASSFWATGTDTEAFF.

This clone has a single count. The CDR3: CASSPSTGMDGYTF. DNA for the CDR3: TGTGCCAGCAGCCCCTCGACAGGAATGGATGGCTACACCTTC. This sequence joins TRBV6-5 and TRBJ1-2, with D perhaps matching TRBD1 (6 bases). Trimming removed 6 bases at V and 6 bases at J, with 17 bases between. The CDR3 covers 14 residues. Germline CDR1 reads MNHEY; CDR2 reads SVGAGI.

This sequence joins TRBV28 and TRBJ2-4; the match to TRBD2 covers 8 bases. CDR1 and CDR2 (germline): MDHEN, SYDVKM. V lost 5 bases to trimming and J lost 0 bases; unmatched junction nucleotides: 6. The CDR3 extends over 16 amino acids. The CDR3 here is CASSPGGILAKNIQYF. The CDR3 DNA is TGTGCCAGCAGTCCGGGAGGGATCTTAGCCAAAAACATTCAGTACTTC.

The rearrangement uses TRBV9 and TRBJ2-1; 13 bases are shared with TRBD2. The CDR3 loop spans 13 amino acids. J was trimmed by 15 bases and V by 0 bases; bases with no gene match: 3. Germline CDR1 reads SGDLS; CDR2 reads YYNGEE. The CDR3 region is CASSVGLAGGLFF. The CDR3, as DNA: TGTGCCAGCAGCGTAGGACTAGCGGGAGGTCTGTTCTTC.

With respect to this clone: This same CDR3 is encoded by further DNA sequences in the sample. This chain connects TRBV27 to TRBJ1-1; 8 nucleotides line up with TRBD1. CDR3 length: 14 amino acids. Germline CDR1 is MNHEY and CDR2 is SMNVEV (reference sequence). V gave up 7 bases and J gave up 5 bases; unmatched junction bases: 9. The CDR3 nucleotides are TGTGCCAGCACCAAGGACAGGGTGGGAACTGAAGCTTTCTTT. It codes for CASTKDRVGTEAFF.

This clone came up a few times. V gene TRBV5-5 combines with J gene TRBJ2-7, with a weak D call TRBD1 (6 bases). The V and J ends lost 1 base and 3 bases respectively, with 8 bases between them. Germline V CDR1 and CDR2: SGHKS, YYEKEE (reference sequence). This CDR3 spans 13 amino acids. The CDR3 DNA sequence: TGTGCCAGCAGCTTGAGACAGGTCTACGAGCAGTACTTC. As protein: CASSLRQVYEQYF.

As for this clone: Other DNA sequences from this sample encode an identical CDR3 as well. J is TRBJ2-3 and V is TRBV12-3 or TRBV12-4; no clear D gene. Trimming took 5 bases from V and 3 from J, leaving 6 bases between them. This CDR3 contains 12 residues. CDR3 in amino acids: CASSPGTDTQYF. CDR3 DNA sequence: TGTGCCAGCAGTCCCGGGACAGATACGCAGTATTTT.

J is TRBJ2-1 and V is TRBV19; 7 bases are a match to TRBD2. The CDR3 runs to 16 residues. The J segment lost 3 bases and the V segment lost 0 bases, leaving 5 bases of the junction unmatched. In germline, CDR1 is LNHDA, CDR2 SQIVND (reference sequence). The CDR3 loop reads CASSIEAGVNYNEQFF. In DNA, the CDR3 is TGTGCCAGTAGTATAGAGGCGGGAGTCAACTACAATGAGCAGTTCTTC.

The chain links TRBV5-1 to TRBJ1-5; no clear D gene. Germline V gene sequence: CDR1 SGHRS, CDR2 YFSETQ. The CDR3 covers 14 residues. Trimming cost V 3 bases and J 4 bases, with 11 bases left between them. The CDR3 loop is CASSSEGRNQPQHF. The CDR3 DNA sequence: TGCGCCAGCAGCTCCGAGGGTAGAAATCAGCCCCAGCATTTT.

This rearrangement joins TRBV18 to TRBJ2-1, with D possibly TRBD2 on 7 matching bases. Germline loops: CDR1 KGHSH, CDR2 LQKENI. V dropped 2 bases and J dropped 9 bases, with 11 bases sitting between them. The CDR3 loop spans 13 amino acids. CDR3 coding DNA: TGTGCCAGCTCACCAACGGGGGGCGGTGAGCAGTTCTTC. It yields the protein CASSPTGGGEQFF.

V is TRBV12-3 or TRBV12-4 and J is TRBJ1-1; D remains ambiguous. The CDR3 sequence is 13 residues long. Between the trimmed V and J ends, which lost 3 bases and 2 bases, there was a span of 7 bases. CDR3 DNA: TGTGCCAGCAGTTTGGGGAGAAACACTGAAGCTTTCTTT. Protein sequence: CASSLGRNTEAFF.

The gene calls are TRBV3-1 (or the pseudogene TRBV3-2) and TRBJ2-1; 10 nucleotides match TRBD2. Germline lookup yields CDR1 LGHDT and CDR2 YNNKEL (reference sequence). The ends lost 6 bases at V and 8 bases at J; junction bases unmatched: 7. This CDR3 contains 14 residues. The CDR3 DNA reads TGTGCCAGCAGATTCCTAGCGGGAGAAGATGAGCAGTTCTTC. Translation: CASRFLAGEDEQFF.

V usage is TRBV19 and J usage is TRBJ1-2; the D gene is possibly TRBD1 (6 bases). The CDR3 has 15 amino acids. Germline CDR1 is LNHDA and CDR2 is SQIVND (reference sequence). V was shortened by 1 base and J by 0 bases, with 9 bases between the two germline ends. In DNA, the CDR3 is TGTGCCAGTAGTATAGGGACAGCCTCTAACTATGGCTACACCTTC. It codes for CASSIGTASNYGYTF. The whole variable domain, filled in from reference TRBV19 and TRBJ1-2, reads DGGITQSPKYLFRKEGQNVTLSCEQNLNHDAMYWYRQDPGQGLRLIYYSQIVNDFQKGDIAEGYSVSREKKESFPLTVTSAQKNPTAFYLCASSIGTASNYGYTFGSGTRLTVV.

The V and J genes are TRBV6-1 and TRBJ2-2; 8 nucleotides match TRBD1. CDR1 MNHNS and CDR2 SASEGT come from the germline V gene. J gave up 4 bases and V 10 bases, and 8 bases lay outside the gene matches. This CDR3 is 14 amino acids long. CDR3 residues: CAIQGQGRTGELFF. As DNA, the CDR3 is TGTGCCATCCAAGGACAGGGTCGCACCGGGGAGCTGTTTTTT.

As for this clone: At one end the junction does not follow the germline gene, possibly because of a read error. CDR3 coding DNA: TGTGCCAGCAGCTTAAAAGCGGGAGGCTCCTACCATGAGCAGTTCTTC. This codes for CASSLKAGGSYHEQFF. The rearrangement links TRBV7-2 to TRBJ2-1, with 9 positions matching TRBD2. The CDR3 is made up of 16 amino acids. Germline loops: CDR1 SGHTA, CDR2 FQGNSA.